The TCR beta chain under discussion was sequenced for a study of blood T cell repertoires in COVID-19. Original processing methods: Amplifying reference gene primers gave estimates of nucleated cell counts. Measured with immunoSEQ multiplex PCR; TCRdb has only the in-frame clones, and not every one. That table furnishes V, J and clone size, whereas the DNA furnished D and trimming. Among tens of thousands of clones listed, roughly 84% were seen once. The CDR3 has 13 amino acids. Germline V gene data show CDR1 as ENHRY and CDR2 as SYGVKD. The germline V and J ends were trimmed by 2 bases and 8 bases, with 12 bases remaining between them.

The chain links TRBV10-3 to TRBJ1-2; tentative D call: TRBD1 (6 bases). The clonotype originates from a human donor in a cohort sampled during active COVID-19. The specimen sequenced was peripheral blood. CDR3 residues: CAISEVDRQGYTF. The CDR3 nucleotides read TGTGCCATCAGTGAGGTTGACAGGCAAGGCTACACCTTC.